This paragraph reports one T cell receptor beta chain. What it binds is not known. The PCR was carried out with 60 Vbeta primers and 13 Jbeta primers. TCRdb's table, derived via immunoSEQ multiplex PCR, lists solely in-frame clones and lacks some. The sample shows just under 150,000 clones, around 80% of them seen only once. The sample comes from a study of cytomegalovirus exposure and HLA in healthy donors. Points from the study as a whole: Roughly even sequencing depth across donors was the assumption behind the presence/absence analyses. It was 150 to 200 TCR beta chains that were listed as cytomegalovirus-associated.

Sequences were obtained from PBMCs. This receptor was identified in a woman aged 25 to 45 in good health and CMV-seronegative.

The CDR3 nucleotides are TGTGCCAGTAAGGGGGAAGGACAGGGGAATCAGCCCCAGCATTTT. Translation gives CASKGEGQGNQPQHF. This chain uses TRBV2 with TRBJ1-5; 9 bases are shared with TRBD1. Germline CDR1 SNHLY, CDR2 FYNNEI. The CDR3 covers 15 residues. V was clipped by 9 bases and J by 4 bases; unmatched bases: 10.